The clone carrying this TCR beta chain occurred a few times. No antigen is known for it. Sequencing libraries for TCR beta were prepared with iRepertoire HTBI primers and Arm-PCR of CDR3 regions. TCRdb called the multiplex PCR reads again in MiXCR, with one record for every CDR3 protein. The data show around 240,000 distinct CDR3 sequences, under 20% seen once. These data originate in a study of regulatory T cells in long-lasting Graves disease. Study-wide findings and caveats: Possibly, too few samples lowered accuracy.

Stated time point: newly diagnosed GD, antithyroid drugs for less than 3 months. Scientists built the TCR library using RNA that was extracted from PBMCs. A peripheral blood sample, around 8.5 milliliters in volume, was drawn into EDTA tubes. From germline, CDR1 is SGHTA and CDR2 FQGNSA. The CDR3 loop spans 14 amino acids. The V gene lost 5 bases and the J gene lost 8 bases, with 16 bases spanning the gap. These sequences were also reported in another study, on T cells in Graves' hyperthyroidism and ophthalmopathy.

The origin of this receptor is a woman in her 30s with Graves disease. The input for sequencing was peripheral blood mononuclear cells (PBMCs), taken at new diagnosis, from a patient treated with antithyroid drugs. The chain employs TRBV7-2 and TRBJ2-1, with D possibly TRBD2 on 6 matching bases. The CDR3 loop reads CASSLPTRADEQFF. CDR3 bases: TGTGCCAGCAGCCTCCCGACTAGAGCGGATGAGCAGTTCTTC. Filled out from reference TRBV7-2 and TRBJ2-1, the complete variable domain reads GAGVSQSPSNKVTEKGKDVELRCDPISGHTALYWYRQSLGQGLEFLIYFQGNSAPDKSGLPSDRFSAERTGGSVSTLTIQRTQQEDSAVYLCASSLPTRADEQFFGPGTRLTVL.